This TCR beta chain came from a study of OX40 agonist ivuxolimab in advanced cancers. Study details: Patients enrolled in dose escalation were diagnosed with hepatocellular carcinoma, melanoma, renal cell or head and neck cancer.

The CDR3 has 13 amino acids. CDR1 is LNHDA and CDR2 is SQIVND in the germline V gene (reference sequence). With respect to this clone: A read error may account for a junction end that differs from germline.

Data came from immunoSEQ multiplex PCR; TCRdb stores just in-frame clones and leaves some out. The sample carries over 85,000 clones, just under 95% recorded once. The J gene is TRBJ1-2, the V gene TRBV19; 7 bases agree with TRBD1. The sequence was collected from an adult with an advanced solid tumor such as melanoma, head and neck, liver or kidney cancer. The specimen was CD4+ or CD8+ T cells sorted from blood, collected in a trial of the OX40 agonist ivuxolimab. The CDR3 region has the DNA TGTGCCACCCGACAGGGTGGTGACTATGGCTACATCTTC. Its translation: CATRQGGDYGYIF.